This T cell receptor beta chain was documented in a study of a mutant IDH1 vaccine in newly diagnosed glioma. Study summary: Previous treatment comprised radiotherapy, temozolomide, or both, mostly both. At week 47 came visit V13, while visit V12 had come at week 35. Findings and limits, study-wide: Pseudoprogression seemed unlinked to shifts in top peripheral T cell clonotypes.

Time point meaning: week 35, safety follow-up. Mutant IDH1 20-mer peptide, at 300 ug, made up each vaccine dose, with topical imiquimod. Patients, over weeks 1, 3, 5, 7, 11, 15, 19 and 23, received a total of eight vaccinations. As for this clone: Its antigen is as yet unknown.

Profiled with immunoSEQ multiplex PCR; TCRdb holds only in-frame clones, not every one. This table has about 27,000 clones, about four fifths appearing once. This TCR was recovered from a man aged 45-60 years with glioma. Here the sequenced sample was PBMCs, taken from a glioma patient whose treatment included an IDH1 peptide vaccine.

CDR3 bases: TGTGCCAGCAGCCCCGACATTTCTAACTATGGCTACACCTTC. Translated: CASSPDISNYGYTF. J is TRBJ1-2 and V is TRBV2; unclear D gene. Deletions cut 6 bases from V and 0 bases from J, with 11 bases between. From germline, CDR1 is SNHLY and CDR2 FYNNEI. The CDR3 consists of 14 residues.